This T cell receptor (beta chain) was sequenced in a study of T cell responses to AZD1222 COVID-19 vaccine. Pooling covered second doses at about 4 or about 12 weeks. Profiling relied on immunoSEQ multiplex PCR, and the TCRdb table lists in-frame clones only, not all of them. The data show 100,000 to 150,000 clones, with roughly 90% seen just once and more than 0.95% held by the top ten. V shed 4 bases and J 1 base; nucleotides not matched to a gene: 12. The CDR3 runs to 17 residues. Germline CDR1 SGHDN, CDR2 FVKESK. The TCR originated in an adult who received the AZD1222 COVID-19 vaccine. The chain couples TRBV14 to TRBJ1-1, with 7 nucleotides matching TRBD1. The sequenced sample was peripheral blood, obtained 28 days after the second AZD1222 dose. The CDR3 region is CASSRQGSWGSNTEAFF. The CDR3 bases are TGTGCCAGCAGCCGACAGGGTTCTTGGGGATCGAACACTGAAGCTTTCTTT.